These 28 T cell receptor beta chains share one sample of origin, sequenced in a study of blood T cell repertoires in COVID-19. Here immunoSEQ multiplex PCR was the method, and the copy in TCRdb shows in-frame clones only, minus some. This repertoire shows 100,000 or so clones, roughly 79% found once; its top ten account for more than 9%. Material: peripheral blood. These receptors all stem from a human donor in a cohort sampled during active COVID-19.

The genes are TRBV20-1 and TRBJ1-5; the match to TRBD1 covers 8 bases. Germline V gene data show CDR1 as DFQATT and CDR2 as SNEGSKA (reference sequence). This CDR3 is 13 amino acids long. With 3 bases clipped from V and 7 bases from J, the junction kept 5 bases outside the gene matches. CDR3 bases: TGCAGTGCTAGTCGACAGGGGAACCAGCCCCAGCATTTT. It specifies CSASRQGNQPQHF.

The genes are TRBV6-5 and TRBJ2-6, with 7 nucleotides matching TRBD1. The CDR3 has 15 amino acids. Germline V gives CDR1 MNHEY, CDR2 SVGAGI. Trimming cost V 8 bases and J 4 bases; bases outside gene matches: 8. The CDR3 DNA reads TGTGCCAGCGGTACGGACAGGTCGGGGGCCAACGTCCTGACTTTC. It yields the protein CASGTDRSGANVLTF.

This CDR3 is CASSQDWLAGATGELFF. The DNA for the CDR3 is TGTGCCAGCAGCCAAGATTGGCTAGCGGGAGCCACCGGGGAGCTGTTTTTT. This chain uses TRBV14 with TRBJ2-2; the match to TRBD2 covers 10 bases. The CDR3 contains 17 residues. Losses at the gene ends were 0 bases for V and 4 bases for J; bases not matched to a gene: 5. Per the germline V gene, CDR1 is SGHDN and CDR2 is FVKESK.

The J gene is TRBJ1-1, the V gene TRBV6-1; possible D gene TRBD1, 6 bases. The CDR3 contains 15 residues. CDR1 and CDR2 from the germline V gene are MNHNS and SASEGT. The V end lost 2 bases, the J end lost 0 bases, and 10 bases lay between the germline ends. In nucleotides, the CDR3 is TGTGCCAGCAGTGAATTTGGGGGCGTGAACACTGAAGCTTTCTTT. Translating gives CASSEFGGVNTEAFF.

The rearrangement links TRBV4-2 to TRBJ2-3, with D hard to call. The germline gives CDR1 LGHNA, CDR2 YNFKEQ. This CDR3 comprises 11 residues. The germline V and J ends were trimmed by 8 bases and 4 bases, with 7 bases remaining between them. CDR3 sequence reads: CASSRSDTQYF. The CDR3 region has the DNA TGTGCCAGCTCGAGGTCAGATACGCAGTATTTT.

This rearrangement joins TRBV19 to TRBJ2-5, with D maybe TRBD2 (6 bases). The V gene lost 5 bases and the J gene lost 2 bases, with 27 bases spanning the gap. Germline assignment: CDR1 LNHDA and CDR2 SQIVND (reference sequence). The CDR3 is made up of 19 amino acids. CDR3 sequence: CASSSRFGGLVRTQETQYF. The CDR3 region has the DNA TGTGCCAGTAGTTCCAGGTTTGGGGGACTCGTGCGTACACAAGAGACCCAGTACTTC.

CDR3 nucleotides: TGTGCCAGCAGCCCCTTTTGGAACACTGAAGCTTTCTTT. It yields the protein CASSPFWNTEAFF. This chain links TRBV13 with TRBJ1-1, with D unclear. V gave up 5 bases and J gave up 1 base, with 8 bases separating them. The length of the CDR3 is 13 residues. Germline lookup yields CDR1 PRHDT and CDR2 FYEKMQ (reference sequence). Using reference TRBV13 and TRBJ1-1 for the parts outside the CDR3, the full variable domain is AAGVIQSPRHLIKEKRETATLKCYPIPRHDTVYWYQQGPGQDPQFLISFYEKMQSDKGSIPDRFSAQQFSDYHSELNMSSLELGDSALYFCASSPFWNTEAFFGQGTRLTVV.

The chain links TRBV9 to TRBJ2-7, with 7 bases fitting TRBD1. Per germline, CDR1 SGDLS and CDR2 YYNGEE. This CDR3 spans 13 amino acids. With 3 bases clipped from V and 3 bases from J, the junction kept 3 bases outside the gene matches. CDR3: CASSGRDSYEQYF. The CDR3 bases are TGTGCCAGCAGCGGCCGGGACAGCTACGAGCAGTACTTC.

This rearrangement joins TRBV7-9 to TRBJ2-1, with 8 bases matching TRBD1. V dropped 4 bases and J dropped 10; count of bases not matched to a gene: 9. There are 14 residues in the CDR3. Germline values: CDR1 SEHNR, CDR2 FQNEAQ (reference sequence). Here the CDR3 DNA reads TGTGCCAGCAGCTCGACAGGGGCCCTAAGCGAGCAGTTCTTC. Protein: CASSSTGALSEQFF. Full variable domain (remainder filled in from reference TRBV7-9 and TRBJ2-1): DTGVSQNPRHKITKRGQNVTFRCDPISEHNRLYWYRQTLGQGPEFLTYFQNEAQLEKSRLLSDRFSAERPKGSFSTLEIQRTEQGDSAMYLCASSSTGALSEQFFGPGTRLTVL.

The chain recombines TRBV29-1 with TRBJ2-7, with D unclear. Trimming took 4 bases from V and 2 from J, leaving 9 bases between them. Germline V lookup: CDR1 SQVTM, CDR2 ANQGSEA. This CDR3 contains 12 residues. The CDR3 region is CSVAGRTYEQYF. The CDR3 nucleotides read TGCAGCGTTGCCGGCAGGACCTACGAGCAGTACTTC.

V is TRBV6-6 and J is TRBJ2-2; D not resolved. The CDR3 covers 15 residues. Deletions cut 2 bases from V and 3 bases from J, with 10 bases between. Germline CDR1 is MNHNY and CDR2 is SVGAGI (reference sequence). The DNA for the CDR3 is TGTGCCAGCAGTTACGGCCAGGCCCACACCGGGGAGCTGTTTTTT. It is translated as CASSYGQAHTGELFF.

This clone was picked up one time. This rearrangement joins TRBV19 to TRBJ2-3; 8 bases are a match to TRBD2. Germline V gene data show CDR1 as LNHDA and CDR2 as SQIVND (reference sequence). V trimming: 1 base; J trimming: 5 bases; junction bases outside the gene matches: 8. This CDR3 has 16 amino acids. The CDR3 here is CASSIGPGGRRDTQYF. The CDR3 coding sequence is TGTGCCAGTAGTATAGGACCGGGGGGGCGAAGAGATACGCAGTATTTT.

The CDR3 here is CASSTTSGGPDTQYF. The CDR3 nucleotides read TGTGCCAGCAGTACGACTAGCGGGGGACCAGATACGCAGTATTTT. This chain connects TRBV6-2 or TRBV6-3 to TRBJ2-3; TRBD2 matches 12 bases. Germline values: CDR1 MNHEY, CDR2 SVGEGT. Trimming at V came to 5 bases and at J to 4 bases, leaving 4 bases not matched to a gene. The CDR3 covers 15 residues.

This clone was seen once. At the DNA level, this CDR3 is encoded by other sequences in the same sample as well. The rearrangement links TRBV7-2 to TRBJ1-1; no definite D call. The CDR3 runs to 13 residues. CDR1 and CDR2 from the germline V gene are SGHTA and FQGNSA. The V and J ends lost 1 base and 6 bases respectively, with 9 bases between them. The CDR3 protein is CASSLVGVPEAFF. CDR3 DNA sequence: TGTGCCAGCAGCTTAGTCGGGGTTCCTGAAGCTTTCTTT.

The CDR3 DNA reads TGTGCCAGCAGTTTTATGGCAGGGGGGCCCTACGAGCAGTACTTC. Its translation is CASSFMAGGPYEQYF. V gene TRBV27 combines with J gene TRBJ2-7, with a tentative D call TRBD1 (7 bases). CDR1 and CDR2 (germline): MNHEY, SMNVEV (reference sequence). The CDR3 length is 15 residues. The V and J ends lost 3 bases and 2 bases respectively, with 14 bases between them.

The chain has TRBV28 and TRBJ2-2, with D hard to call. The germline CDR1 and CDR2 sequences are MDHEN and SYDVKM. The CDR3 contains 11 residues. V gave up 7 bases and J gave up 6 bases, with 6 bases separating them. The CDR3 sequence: CASTSAGELFF. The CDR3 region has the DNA TGTGCCAGCACTTCCGCCGGGGAGCTGTTTTTT.

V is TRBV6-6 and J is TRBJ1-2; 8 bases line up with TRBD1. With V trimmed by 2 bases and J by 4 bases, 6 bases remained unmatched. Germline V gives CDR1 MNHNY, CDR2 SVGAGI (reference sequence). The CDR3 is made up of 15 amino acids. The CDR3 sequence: CASSYDRGVVYGYTF. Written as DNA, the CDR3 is TGTGCCAGCAGTTACGACAGGGGAGTGGTCTATGGCTACACCTTC.

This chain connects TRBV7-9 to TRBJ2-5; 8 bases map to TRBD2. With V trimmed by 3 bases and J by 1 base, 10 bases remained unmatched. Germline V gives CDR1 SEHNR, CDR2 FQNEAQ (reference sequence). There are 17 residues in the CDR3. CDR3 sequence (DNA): TGTGCCAGCAGCTTTGGGGTCGGGGGGGCGAGCCAAGAGACCCAGTACTTC. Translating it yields CASSFGVGGASQETQYF.

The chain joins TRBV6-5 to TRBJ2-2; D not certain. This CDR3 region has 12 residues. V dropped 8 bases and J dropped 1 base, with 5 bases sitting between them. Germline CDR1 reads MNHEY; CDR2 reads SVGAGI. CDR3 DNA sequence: TGTGCCAGCGGGCGGAACACCGGGGAGCTGTTTTTT. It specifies CASGRNTGELFF.

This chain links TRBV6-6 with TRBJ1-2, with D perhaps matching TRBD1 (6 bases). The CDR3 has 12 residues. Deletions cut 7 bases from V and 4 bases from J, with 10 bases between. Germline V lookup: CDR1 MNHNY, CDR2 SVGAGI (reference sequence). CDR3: CASTLDSYGYTF. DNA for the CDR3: TGTGCCAGCACCTTGGACAGCTATGGCTACACCTTC.

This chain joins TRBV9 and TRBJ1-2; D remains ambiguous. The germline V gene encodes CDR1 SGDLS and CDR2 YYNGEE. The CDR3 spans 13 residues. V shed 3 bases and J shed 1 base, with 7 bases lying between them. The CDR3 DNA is TGTGCCAGCAGCGGGCGGCATAACTATGGCTACACCTTC. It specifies CASSGRHNYGYTF. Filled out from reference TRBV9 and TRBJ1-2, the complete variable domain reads DSGVTQTPKHLITATGQRVTLRCSPRSGDLSVYWYQQSLDQGLQFLIQYYNGEERAKGNILERFSAQQFPDLHSELNLSSLELGDSALYFCASSGRHNYGYTFGSGTRLTVV.

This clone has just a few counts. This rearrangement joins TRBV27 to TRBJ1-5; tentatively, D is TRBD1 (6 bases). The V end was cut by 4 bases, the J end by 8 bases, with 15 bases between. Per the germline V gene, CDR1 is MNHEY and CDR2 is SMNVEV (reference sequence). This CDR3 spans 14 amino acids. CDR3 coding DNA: TGTGCCAGCAGTTGGGCGACAGGAGAGAAGCCCCAGCATTTT. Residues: CASSWATGEKPQHF.

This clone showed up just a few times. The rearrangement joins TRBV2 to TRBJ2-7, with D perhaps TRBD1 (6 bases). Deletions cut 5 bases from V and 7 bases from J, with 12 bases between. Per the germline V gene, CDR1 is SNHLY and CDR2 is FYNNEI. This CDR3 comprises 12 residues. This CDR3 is CASSPGDGEQYF. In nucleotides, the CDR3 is TGTGCCAGCAGTCCAGGGGATGGAGAGCAGTACTTC.

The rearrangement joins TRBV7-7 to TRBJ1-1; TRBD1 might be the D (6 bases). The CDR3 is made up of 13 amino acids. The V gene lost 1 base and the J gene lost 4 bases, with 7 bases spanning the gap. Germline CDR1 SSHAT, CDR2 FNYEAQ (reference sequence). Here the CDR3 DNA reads TGTGCCAGCAGCTTAGAAGGGGGCACTGAAGCTTTCTTT. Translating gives CASSLEGGTEAFF.

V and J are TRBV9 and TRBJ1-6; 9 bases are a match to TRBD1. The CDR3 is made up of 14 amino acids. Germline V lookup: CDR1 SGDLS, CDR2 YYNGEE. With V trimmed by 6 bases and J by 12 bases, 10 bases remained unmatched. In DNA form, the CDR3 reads TGTGCCAGCACCAGAACAGGGGGCAGCTTACCCCTCCACTTT. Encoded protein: CASTRTGGSLPLHF.

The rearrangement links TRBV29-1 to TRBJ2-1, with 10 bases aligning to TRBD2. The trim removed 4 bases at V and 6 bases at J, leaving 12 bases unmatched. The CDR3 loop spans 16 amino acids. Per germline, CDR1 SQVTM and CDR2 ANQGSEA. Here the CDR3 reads CSVVRLAGASVNEQFF. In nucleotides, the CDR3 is TGCAGCGTTGTTAGGCTAGCGGGAGCCTCGGTCAATGAGCAGTTCTTC.

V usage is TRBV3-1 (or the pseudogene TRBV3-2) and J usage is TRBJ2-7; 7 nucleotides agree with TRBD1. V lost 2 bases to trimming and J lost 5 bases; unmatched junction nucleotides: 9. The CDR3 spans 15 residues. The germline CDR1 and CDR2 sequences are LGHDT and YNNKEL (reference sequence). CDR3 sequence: CASSQRRQGVDEQYF. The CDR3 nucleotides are TGTGCCAGCAGCCAACGGAGACAGGGTGTCGACGAGCAGTACTTC.

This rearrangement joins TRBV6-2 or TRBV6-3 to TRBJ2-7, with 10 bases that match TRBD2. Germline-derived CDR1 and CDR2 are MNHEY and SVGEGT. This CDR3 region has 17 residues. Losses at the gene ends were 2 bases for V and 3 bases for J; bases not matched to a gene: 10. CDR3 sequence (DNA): TGTGCCAGCAGTTACACAAGCGGGAGGGCCTTCGTCTACGAGCAGTACTTC. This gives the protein CASSYTSGRAFVYEQYF.